This passage covers 19 T cell receptor beta chains from one sample sequenced in a study of OX40 agonist ivuxolimab in advanced cancers. Libraries were constructed by the immunoSEQ multiplex PCR assay. Entries here come from immuneACCESS through TCRdb and include only in-frame sequences with V and J called. Some clones fail to appear in such tables; in the studies checked, an unresolved V gene covers under half of the shortfall, and the cause of the remainder is unknown. The sample profile shows tens of thousands of clones; roughly 81% of them were found once. The ten largest make up less than 20% of the sample. Sample: CD4+ or CD8+ T cells sorted from blood, taken in a trial of the OX40 agonist ivuxolimab. The origin of the receptors is an adult with an advanced solid tumor such as melanoma, head and neck, liver or kidney cancer.

The rearrangement links TRBV5-7 to TRBJ1-5, with D perhaps matching TRBD1 (6 bases). TRBV5-7 qualifies as an ORF whose function is uncertain. The CDR3 covers 15 residues. V lost 10 bases and J 7 bases, leaving 24 bases between the germline ends. The CDR3 loop reads CALSPNARGGQPQHF. CDR3 nucleotides: TGTGCCTTAAGCCCCAACGCCCGAGGGGGACAGCCCCAGCATTTT.

This chain uses TRBV7-9 with TRBJ2-3; D gene ambiguous. Germline values: CDR1 SEHNR, CDR2 FQNEAQ (reference sequence). The CDR3 covers 16 residues. Trimming left V 6 bases short and J 0 bases short, with 16 bases between. The CDR3 loop reads CASRFGWTESTDTQYF. The CDR3 nucleotides are TGTGCCAGCAGATTCGGTTGGACGGAGAGCACAGATACGCAGTATTTT.

This clone has only a few counts. The V gene is TRBV7-9, the J gene TRBJ1-1; D gene uncertain. V shed 5 bases and J shed 0 bases, with 16 bases lying between them. The CDR3 covers 16 residues. Germline V gene sequence: CDR1 SEHNR, CDR2 FQNEAQ (reference sequence). This chain's CDR3 is CASSVPAGAMNTEAFF. CDR3 nucleotide sequence: TGTGCCAGCAGCGTTCCGGCAGGAGCCATGAACACTGAAGCTTTCTTT.

This clone has a count of ten or more. This chain joins TRBV11-2 and TRBJ2-7, with TRBD2 identical over 10 bases. Germline CDR1 and CDR2: SGHAT and FQNNGV. CDR3 length: 19 amino acids. J lost 4 bases, V lost 4 bases, and 19 bases had no gene match. The CDR3 DNA follows: TGTGCCAGCAGCTCAGATCCCTCCCACAGCGGGAGGGAAAGGTACGAGCAGTACTTC. It is translated as CASSSDPSHSGRERYEQYF.

The V gene is TRBV6-6, the J gene TRBJ1-2; D is unresolved. From germline, CDR1 is MNHNY and CDR2 SVGAGI (reference sequence). Deletions cut 0 bases from V and 6 bases from J, with 11 bases between. The CDR3 consists of 14 residues. The DNA of the CDR3 is TGTGCCAGCAGTTACTCTGGCAGTGCGGATGGCTACACCTTC. Protein: CASSYSGSADGYTF.

V usage is TRBV9 and J usage is TRBJ2-3, with D unresolved. Germline V gene lookup returns CDR1 SGDLS and CDR2 YYNGEE. V was shortened by 6 bases and J by 4 bases, with 18 bases between the two germline ends. The CDR3 is 15 amino acids. CDR3 in DNA: TGTGCCAGCACCCGCGTGTCTGCGTCTGCAGATACGCAGTATTTT. Translated, it gives CASTRVSASADTQYF. Using reference TRBV9 and TRBJ2-3 for the parts outside the CDR3, the full variable domain is DSGVTQTPKHLITATGQRVTLRCSPRSGDLSVYWYQQSLDQGLQFLIQYYNGEERAKGNILERFSAQQFPDLHSELNLSSLELGDSALYFCASTRVSASADTQYFGPGTRLTVL.

V is TRBV9 and J is TRBJ1-1; D is possibly TRBD1 (5 bases). CDR3 length: 15 residues. Trimming left V 3 bases short and J 1 base short, with 13 bases between. Germline values: CDR1 SGDLS, CDR2 YYNGEE. For the CDR3, the DNA is TGTGCCAGCAGCGCGGAACCCGGACAGAACACTGAAGCTTTCTTT. This codes for CASSAEPGQNTEAFF.

This sequence joins TRBV6-5 and TRBJ2-7, with TRBD1 identical over 7 bases. CDR1 is MNHEY and CDR2 is SVGAGI in the germline V gene. The V gene end was trimmed by 4 bases and the J gene end by 2 bases; junction bases not matched to a gene: 8. The CDR3 contains 15 residues. CDR3 bases: TGTGCCAGCAGTTCAACAGGGGCGAATCCCTACGAGCAGTACTTC. It translates to CASSSTGANPYEQYF.

V is TRBV6-5 and J is TRBJ2-1; 11 nucleotides match TRBD2. The CDR3 is made up of 15 amino acids. J lost 6 bases, V lost 5 bases, and 6 bases had no gene match. Germline CDR1 MNHEY, CDR2 SVGAGI. The CDR3, as DNA: TGTGCCAGCAGTAGTAGCGGGGGGGCCGGCAATGAGCAGTTCTTC. It yields the protein CASSSSGGAGNEQFF.

The rearrangement links TRBV5-8 to TRBJ1-2; D possibly corresponds to TRBD1 (5 bases). This CDR3 has 13 residues. Germline V gene lookup returns CDR1 SGHTS and CDR2 YDEGEE. Trimming shortened V by 2 bases and J by 8 bases, and 13 bases separated the two germline ends. CDR3 loop: CASSFDSLPGYTF. The CDR3 coding sequence is TGTGCCAGCAGCTTTGACAGCCTCCCGGGCTACACCTTC.

V usage is TRBV7-6 and J usage is TRBJ2-1; 8 bases align to TRBD2. The J segment lost 1 base and the V segment lost 3 bases, leaving 2 bases of the junction unmatched. CDR1 and CDR2 from the germline V gene are SGHVS and FNYEAQ. The CDR3 is 15 amino acids. CDR3 DNA sequence: TGTGCCAGCAGCTTCGGCGGGGGGTCCTACAATGAGCAGTTCTTC. Protein: CASSFGGGSYNEQFF.

This clone occurred a few times. The CDR3 here is CASSPPSGSPLHF. The CDR3 DNA reads as TGTGCCAGCAGCCCGCCCTCGGGTTCACCCCTCCACTTT. The chain links TRBV13 to TRBJ1-6; no clear D. The germline CDR1 and CDR2 sequences are PRHDT and FYEKMQ (reference sequence). The CDR3 extends over 13 amino acids. Trimming left V 5 bases short and J 9 bases short, with 11 bases between.

The chain couples TRBV5-6 to TRBJ2-2; D unclear. Trimming pared 3 bases from V and 0 bases from J, leaving 9 bases between. Looked up from germline, CDR1 is SGHDT and CDR2 is YYEEEE. There are 15 residues in the CDR3. The CDR3 nucleotides are TGTGCCAGCAGCTCGTGGTTACCGAACACCGGGGAGCTGTTTTTT. Amino acids: CASSSWLPNTGELFF.

This clone was detected once. The V call is TRBV5-1, the J call TRBJ1-1; maybe TRBD1 (5 bases). The germline gives CDR1 SGHRS, CDR2 YFSETQ. V was trimmed by 5 bases and J by 3 bases, leaving 14 bases between them. The CDR3 extends over 14 amino acids. The CDR3 nucleotides read TGCGCCAGCAGGTCACCGGGGGGAGACACTGAAGCTTTCTTT. Translated, it gives CASRSPGGDTEAFF.

Remarks on this clone: No DNA is shown, since the ends of the CDR3 on it are uncertain; the CDR3 is the one TCRdb lists. The chain links TRBV4-3 to TRBJ1-6. Germline V lookup: CDR1 LGHNA, CDR2 YSLEER. The CDR3 is 19 residues long, counting both termini. The CDR3 reads CASSQLSGPLPRLYSPLHF.

This rearrangement joins TRBV30 to TRBJ1-1; D not certain. Trimming removed 7 bases from V and 1 base from J, with 7 bases in between. The CDR3 runs 11 residues. Germline lookup yields CDR1 GTSNPN and CDR2 SVGIG (reference sequence). The CDR3 spells CALDPNTEAFF. Here the CDR3 DNA reads TGTGCCTTGGACCCGAACACTGAAGCTTTCTTT.

This clone came up once. V is TRBV5-6 and J is TRBJ2-5, with 10 nucleotides matching TRBD2. The CDR3 spans 18 residues. Germline V gene data show CDR1 as SGHDT and CDR2 as YYEEEE. With 9 bases clipped from V and 2 bases from J, the junction kept 19 bases outside the gene matches. CDR3 sequence (DNA): TGTGCCACCTCCATCCTAGCGGGAGACGGCGTTTTTCAAGAGACCCAGTACTTC. Translated: CATSILAGDGVFQETQYF. The whole variable domain, filled in from reference TRBV5-6 and TRBJ2-5, reads DAGVTQSPTHLIKTRGQQVTLRCSPKSGHDTVSWYQQALGQGPQFIFQYYEEEERQRGNFPDRFSGHQFPNYSSELNVNALLLGDSALYLCATSILAGDGVFQETQYFGPGTRLLVL.

The chain employs TRBV9 and TRBJ2-1, with D perhaps given as TRBD1 or TRBD2 (5 bases each). The CDR3 is made up of 13 amino acids. CDR1 SGDLS and CDR2 YYNGEE come from the germline V gene. V lost 0 bases and J lost 15, with 16 bases in between. CDR3 region: CASSVAARGVPFF. In nucleotides, the CDR3 is TGTGCCAGCAGCGTAGCCGCGCGAGGGGTGCCGTTCTTC.

The chain combines TRBV10-3 with TRBJ1-1; 8 nucleotides agree with TRBD1. The V and J ends lost 3 bases and 8 bases, in that order; junction bases with no gene match: 8. Germline V lookup: CDR1 ENHRY, CDR2 SYGVKD. The CDR3 extends over 14 amino acids. CDR3 loop: CAISEPRTGLEAFF. The CDR3 bases are TGTGCCATCAGTGAACCCCGGACAGGGCTGGAAGCTTTCTTT.